The rows below give T cell receptor beta chains drawn from one sample of a study of PD-1 blockade in classical Hodgkin lymphoma. Data came from immunoSEQ multiplex PCR; TCRdb stores just in-frame clones and leaves some out. The repertoire holds fewer than 30,000 clones, with 80% to 90% as singletons. Sequencing used peripheral blood mononuclear cells (PBMCs), obtained before the second cycle of nivolumab. The receptors shown here come from a human donor with classical Hodgkin lymphoma. Each CDR3 is given with its conserved first and last residue. The D gene is left open where the match is weak. The size field is filled for only some rows; it gives once, few, many or a size class.

abundance: .; d_gene: .; j_gene: TRBJ2-5; v_gene: TRBV5-5; CDR3aa: CASSPGPRGVQETQYF; CDR3nt: TGTGCCAGCAGCCCCGGACCAAGGGGGGTCCAAGAGACCCAGTACTTC
abundance: .; d_gene: .; j_gene: TRBJ1-2; v_gene: TRBV4-2; CDR3aa: CASSQGVNYGYTF; CDR3nt: TGTGCCAGCAGCCAAGGAGTTAACTATGGCTACACCTTC
abundance: .; d_gene: .; j_gene: TRBJ1-2; v_gene: TRBV21-1; CDR3aa: CASSKAGSETF; CDR3nt: TGTGCCAGCAGCAAAGCGGGGTCAGAAACCTTC
abundance: .; d_gene: TRBD2; j_gene: TRBJ2-7; v_gene: TRBV11-2; CDR3aa: CASSRGYAGDYYEQYF; CDR3nt: TGTGCCAGCAGCAGAGGATATGCGGGGGATTACTACGAGCAGTACTTC
abundance: medium-sized; d_gene: TRBD1; j_gene: TRBJ1-2; v_gene: TRBV28; CDR3aa: CASSLSTGGNKRGYTF; CDR3nt: TGTGCCAGCAGTCTATCAACAGGGGGCAATAAACGAGGCTACACCTTC
abundance: .; d_gene: .; j_gene: TRBJ2-2; v_gene: TRBV30; CDR3aa: CACRISGRGSTGELFF; CDR3nt: TGTGCCTGCAGAATCAGTGGACGAGGAAGCACCGGGGAGCTGTTTTTT
abundance: .; d_gene: TRBD2; j_gene: TRBJ2-7; v_gene: TRBV27; CDR3aa: CASSSGGNYEQYF; CDR3nt: TGTGCCAGCAGTTCCGGGGGGAACTACGAGCAGTACTTC
abundance: .; d_gene: TRBD1; j_gene: TRBJ2-1; v_gene: TRBV27; CDR3aa: CASSLSWGDRGNEQFF; CDR3nt: TGTGCCAGCAGTTTGTCCTGGGGCGACAGGGGCAATGAGCAGTTCTTC
abundance: medium-sized; d_gene: .; j_gene: TRBJ2-7; v_gene: TRBV4-3; CDR3aa: CASSQEYGDTSYEQYF; CDR3nt: TGCGCCAGCAGCCAAGAATATGGGGACACCTCCTACGAGCAGTACTTC
abundance: .; d_gene: TRBD1; j_gene: TRBJ1-2; v_gene: TRBV11-1; CDR3aa: CASSPRDSYNYGYTF; CDR3nt: TGTGCCAGCAGCCCCCGGGACAGCTACAACTATGGCTACACCTTC
abundance: .; d_gene: TRBD1; j_gene: TRBJ1-3; v_gene: TRBV5-5; CDR3aa: CASSRTGSGNTIYF; CDR3nt: TGTGCCAGCAGCCGGACAGGGTCTGGAAACACCATATATTTT
abundance: .; d_gene: .; j_gene: TRBJ1-2; v_gene: TRBV13; CDR3aa: CASSSRHVYGYTF; CDR3nt: TGTGCCAGCAGCTCCCGACACGTCTATGGCTACACCTTC
abundance: .; d_gene: .; j_gene: TRBJ1-2; v_gene: TRBV6-5; CDR3aa: CASSYYGGNYGYTF; CDR3nt: TGTGCCAGCAGTTACTACGGCGGTAACTATGGCTACACCTTC
abundance: .; d_gene: TRBD2; j_gene: TRBJ2-5; v_gene: TRBV2; CDR3aa: CASSPRRGYETQYF; CDR3nt: TGTGCCAGCAGCCCCCGGCGGGGGTATGAGACCCAGTACTTC
abundance: .; d_gene: .; j_gene: TRBJ1-5; v_gene: TRBV28; CDR3aa: CASSRGSRLSNQPQHF; CDR3nt: TGTGCCAGCAGCCGCGGCAGTCGGCTTAGCAATCAGCCCCAGCATTTT
abundance: .; d_gene: .; j_gene: TRBJ2-3; v_gene: TRBV14; CDR3aa: CASSQGGVPGQSPTDTQYF; CDR3nt: TGTGCCAGCAGCCAAGGGGGAGTTCCCGGACAGAGCCCCACAGATACGCAGTATTTT
abundance: once; d_gene: TRBD1; j_gene: TRBJ1-1; v_gene: TRBV6-7; CDR3aa: CASSSGTVPSNTEAFF; CDR3nt: TGTGCCAGCAGTTCCGGGACAGTGCCATCGAACACTGAAGCTTTCTTT
abundance: .; d_gene: .; j_gene: TRBJ1-6; v_gene: TRBV30; CDR3aa: CAWSGLGERTYNSPLHF; CDR3nt: TGTGCCTGGAGTGGACTTGGCGAAAGGACCTATAATTCACCCCTCCACTTT
abundance: .; d_gene: .; j_gene: TRBJ2-7; v_gene: TRBV11-2; CDR3aa: CASSLVGDGDYEQYF; CDR3nt: TGTGCCAGCAGCTTAGTAGGGGACGGGGACTACGAGCAGTACTTC
abundance: .; d_gene: TRBD1; j_gene: TRBJ2-7; v_gene: TRBV11-2; CDR3aa: CASSLGPQGGPYEQYF; CDR3nt: TGTGCCAGCAGCTTAGGCCCACAGGGGGGCCCCTACGAGCAGTACTTC
abundance: .; d_gene: .; j_gene: TRBJ2-1; v_gene: TRBV7-6; CDR3aa: CASSSATGYNEQFF; CDR3nt: TGTGCCAGCAGCTCAGCCACAGGGTACAATGAGCAGTTCTTC
abundance: .; d_gene: .; j_gene: TRBJ1-5; v_gene: TRBV7-5; CDR3aa: CASSLGGAGSNQPQHF; CDR3nt: TGTGCCAGCAGCTTAGGAGGTGCGGGAAGCAATCAGCCCCAGCATTTT
abundance: .; d_gene: .; j_gene: TRBJ2-2; v_gene: TRBV15; CDR3aa: CATSKGRANTGELFF; CDR3nt: TGTGCCACCAGTAAGGGCAGAGCGAACACCGGGGAGCTGTTTTTT
abundance: .; d_gene: TRBD1; j_gene: TRBJ1-1; v_gene: TRBV10-2; CDR3aa: CASIRTGANTEAFF; CDR3nt: TGCGCCAGCATTAGGACAGGAGCGAACACTGAAGCTTTCTTT
abundance: .; d_gene: TRBD1; j_gene: TRBJ1-2; v_gene: TRBV4-2; CDR3aa: CASSQVDRVQGYTF; CDR3nt: TGTGCCAGCAGCCAAGTCGACAGGGTTCAAGGCTACACCTTC
abundance: .; d_gene: TRBD1; j_gene: TRBJ2-7; v_gene: TRBV28; CDR3aa: CASRWTGGLSYEQYF; CDR3nt: TGTGCCAGTCGCTGGACAGGGGGCCTCTCCTACGAGCAGTACTTC
abundance: .; d_gene: TRBD1; j_gene: TRBJ2-1; v_gene: TRBV7-9; CDR3aa: CASRGQGAYNEQFF; CDR3nt: TGTGCCAGCAGGGGACAGGGGGCCTACAATGAGCAGTTCTTC
abundance: .; d_gene: TRBD2; j_gene: TRBJ2-3; v_gene: TRBV4-2; CDR3aa: CASSQDLPGGGTDTQYF; CDR3nt: TGTGCCAGCAGCCAAGACCTGCCGGGGGGTGGCACAGATACGCAGTATTTT
abundance: .; d_gene: TRBD1; j_gene: TRBJ2-1; v_gene: TRBV28; CDR3aa: CASSSGQDNEQFF; CDR3nt: TGTGCCAGCAGTTCAGGACAGGACAATGAGCAGTTCTTC
abundance: once; d_gene: TRBD1; j_gene: TRBJ1-1; v_gene: TRBV19; CDR3aa: CASSTAGTGLDTEAFF; CDR3nt: TGTGCCAGTAGTACTGCCGGGACAGGGCTTGACACTGAAGCTTTCTTT
abundance: few; d_gene: TRBD1; j_gene: TRBJ2-5; v_gene: TRBV4-3; CDR3aa: CASSQRARDRGTGETQYF; CDR3nt: TGCGCCAGCAGCCAAAGAGCCCGGGACAGGGGCACGGGTGAGACCCAGTACTTC
abundance: few; d_gene: .; j_gene: TRBJ1-2; v_gene: TRBV29-1; CDR3aa: CSVEDRTGSYGYTF; CDR3nt: TGCAGCGTTGAAGATCGAACAGGTTCCTATGGCTACACCTTC
abundance: .; d_gene: TRBD1; j_gene: TRBJ2-2; v_gene: TRBV11-2; CDR3aa: CASSRQGNTGELFF; CDR3nt: TGTGCCAGCAGTCGACAGGGGAACACCGGGGAGCTGTTTTTT
abundance: .; d_gene: TRBD1; j_gene: TRBJ1-5; v_gene: TRBV19; CDR3aa: CASSNPTGGYGNQPQHF; CDR3nt: TGTGCCAGTAGTAACCCGACAGGGGGGTATGGCAATCAGCCCCAGCATTTT
abundance: .; d_gene: .; j_gene: TRBJ1-4; v_gene: TRBV29-1; CDR3aa: CSVESGPNEKLFF; CDR3nt: TGCAGCGTTGAGTCAGGGCCTAATGAAAAACTGTTTTTT
abundance: .; d_gene: .; j_gene: TRBJ2-1; v_gene: TRBV2; CDR3aa: CASSGDYNEQFF; CDR3nt: TGTGCCAGCAGTGGCGACTACAATGAGCAGTTCTTC
abundance: few; d_gene: .; j_gene: TRBJ2-2; v_gene: TRBV5-1; CDR3aa: CASSLSTGPAGELFF; CDR3nt: TGCGCCAGCAGCTTGAGTACCGGCCCCGCCGGGGAGCTGTTTTTT
abundance: .; d_gene: .; j_gene: TRBJ1-6; v_gene: TRBV19; CDR3aa: CASSAGIALHF; CDR3nt: TGTGCCAGTAGTGCGGGAATCGCCCTCCACTTT
abundance: .; d_gene: .; j_gene: TRBJ2-1; v_gene: TRBV7-9; CDR3aa: CASSPLWGMYNEQFF; CDR3nt: TGTGCCAGCAGCCCCCTTTGGGGGATGTACAATGAGCAGTTCTTC
abundance: few; d_gene: TRBD2; j_gene: TRBJ2-3; v_gene: TRBV6-1; CDR3aa: CASSRTSGVADTQYF; CDR3nt: TGTGCCAGCAGTCGGACTAGCGGGGTAGCAGATACGCAGTATTTT
abundance: .; d_gene: .; j_gene: TRBJ2-5; v_gene: TRBV28; CDR3aa: CASSSPTVNQETQYF; CDR3nt: TGTGCCAGCAGTTCCCCGACAGTGAACCAAGAGACCCAGTACTTC
abundance: .; d_gene: TRBD1; j_gene: TRBJ2-1; v_gene: TRBV28; CDR3aa: CASRRLQGSYNEQFF; CDR3nt: TGTGCCAGCAGACGCCTACAGGGGAGCTACAATGAGCAGTTCTTC
abundance: .; d_gene: .; j_gene: TRBJ1-5; v_gene: TRBV14; CDR3aa: CASSPSGGADQPQHF; CDR3nt: TGTGCCAGCAGCCCAAGTGGGGGGGCAGATCAGCCCCAGCATTTT
abundance: .; d_gene: .; j_gene: TRBJ2-1; v_gene: TRBV5-8; CDR3aa: CASSLGSRLGYNEQFF; CDR3nt: TGTGCCAGCAGCTTGGGATCTCGGCTAGGGTACAATGAGCAGTTCTTC
abundance: .; d_gene: TRBD1; j_gene: TRBJ1-5; v_gene: TRBV4-3; CDR3aa: CASSQGQGADQPQHF; CDR3nt: TGCGCCAGCAGCCAAGGACAGGGGGCGGATCAGCCCCAGCATTTT
abundance: large; d_gene: .; j_gene: TRBJ2-7; v_gene: TRBV11-1; CDR3aa: CASSLVFGEQYF; CDR3nt: TGTGCCAGCAGCTTAGTTTTCGGCGAGCAGTACTTC
abundance: .; d_gene: .; j_gene: TRBJ1-1; v_gene: TRBV4-1; CDR3aa: CASSQEGQARNTEAFF; CDR3nt: TGCGCCAGCAGCCAAGAAGGGCAGGCCCGGAACACTGAAGCTTTCTTT